The 12 T cell receptor beta chains listed next were all sequenced from one sample in a study of T cells in Graves' hyperthyroidism and ophthalmopathy. Researchers took RNA transcripts and amplified the TCR beta CDR3 regions from them. A set of HTBI primers served as the primers for a first-round RT-PCR of the TCR CDR3. From the multiplex PCR reads, TCRdb called clonotypes with MiXCR, one entry per CDR3 protein. The table has about 700,000 distinct CDR3 sequences, over 40% seen once. Source material: peripheral blood or thyroid tissue (not recorded which). These receptors were taken from an adult man with Graves' disease, either hyperthyroidism or ophthalmopathy (not recorded which).

V and J are TRBV5-1 and TRBJ2-2; 8 nucleotides line up with TRBD2. This CDR3 has 16 residues. Looked up from germline, CDR1 is SGHRS and CDR2 is YFSETQ. V dropped 2 bases and J dropped 6; count of bases not matched to a gene: 9. CDR3 nucleotides: TGCGCCAGCAGCTTCGGTACTAGCGGTTGGTCCGGGGAGCTGTTTTTT. Its translation is CASSFGTSGWSGELFF.

The J gene is TRBJ1-1, the V gene TRBV10-3, with D tentatively TRBD1 (6 bases). The germline V and J ends were trimmed by 3 bases and 7 bases, with 12 bases remaining between them. CDR1 is ENHRY, CDR2 SYGVKD, per germline. CDR3 length: 13 amino acids. CDR3 sequence (DNA): TGTGCCATCAGTGAAGGACAGCCGGATGAAGCTTTCTTT. Translation: CAISEGQPDEAFF.

This clonotype has just one count. A single base separates this from a much larger clone, so it may be a read error. The chain uses TRBV2 and TRBJ2-7, with a tentative D call TRBD1 (6 bases). V was trimmed by 6 bases and J by 2 bases, leaving 14 bases between them. Germline V CDR1 and CDR2: SNHLY, FYNNEI. The CDR3 sequence is 14 residues long. CDR3 nucleotides: TGTGCCAGCAGCGGGAATTGGGACACCTACGAGCAGTACTTC. It specifies CASSGNWDTYEQYF.

On this clonotype: An end of the junction does not agree with germline; a read error may underlie this. The chain carries TRBV5-1 and TRBJ1-4; D remains ambiguous. Germline V lookup: CDR1 SGHRS, CDR2 YFSETQ. The CDR3 spans 15 residues. CDR3 in amino acids: CASSYGPGTNERLFF. The DNA of the CDR3 is TGCGCCAGCAGCTATGGACCAGGAACTAATGAAAGACTGTTTTTT.

The rearrangement links TRBV25-1 to TRBJ1-2; D may be TRBD1 (5 bases). Trimming removed 8 bases at V and 0 bases at J, with 10 bases between. Germline V gene lookup returns CDR1 MGHDK and CDR2 SYGVNS. This CDR3 is 13 amino acids long. Here the CDR3 reads CASVGDPNYGYTF. CDR3 in DNA: TGTGCCAGCGTTGGGGACCCTAACTATGGCTACACCTTC.

The chain employs TRBV2 and TRBJ2-7; 12 bases match TRBD2. CDR1 SNHLY and CDR2 FYNNEI come from the germline V gene. The CDR3 is 17 amino acids. The junction had 13 bases not matched to a gene; V was cut back by 4 bases and J by 6 bases. The CDR3 spells CASSGGLGGLAGPEQYF. CDR3 coding DNA: TGTGCCAGCAGTGGGGGTCTGGGCGGACTAGCGGGACCCGAGCAGTACTTC.

Details on this clonotype: A much bigger clone sits one base away, suggesting this may be a read error. The chain recombines TRBV7-8 with TRBJ1-6, with TRBD1 matching 7 bases. Germline CDR1 reads SGHVS; CDR2 reads FQNEAQ. This CDR3 comprises 15 residues. The CDR3: CASRRGTADNSPPHF. The CDR3 region has the DNA TGCGCCAGCAGGAGGGGGACAGCCGATAATTCACCCCCCCACTTT. Based on the CDR3 plus reference TRBV7-8 and TRBJ1-6, the full variable domain is GAGVSQSPRYKVAKRGQDVALRCDPISGHVSLFWYQQALGQGPEFLTYFQNEAQLDKSGLPSDRFFAERPEGSVSTLKIQRTQQEDSAVYLCASRRGTADNSPPHFGNGTRLTVT.

Concerning this clonotype itself: Sequence at one end of the junction differs from germline and may be a read error. The chain has TRBV6-5 and TRBJ2-5, with D unclear. CDR3 size: 14 residues. Germline values: CDR1 MNHEY, CDR2 SVGAGI. CDR3 region: CASSYSNSQETQHF. The CDR3 DNA sequence: TGTGCCAGCAGTTACTCGAACAGCCAAGAGACCCAGCACTTC.

This clonotype appeared many times. The V gene is TRBV29-1, the J gene TRBJ1-2; possibly TRBD1 for D (5 bases). Germline V gene data show CDR1 as SQVTM and CDR2 as ANQGSEA. V lost 6 bases to trimming and J lost 4 bases, with 9 bases between them. CDR3 length: 11 residues. The CDR3: CSVTERYGYTF. In DNA, the CDR3 is TGCAGCGTGACAGAACGCTATGGCTACACCTTC.

This clonotype was observed a single time. This chain connects TRBV20-1 to TRBJ2-7; D is undetermined. This CDR3 region has 15 residues. Trimming left V 4 bases short and J 0 bases short, with 16 bases between. The germline CDR1 and CDR2 sequences are DFQATT and SNEGSKA (reference sequence). DNA of the CDR3: TGCAGTGCTATTCTAGGTGGGCATAGCTCCTACGAGCAGTACTTC. Its translation is CSAILGGHSSYEQYF.

This chain uses TRBV2 with TRBJ1-1; D is possibly TRBD1 (6 bases). The CDR3 sequence is 17 residues long. Trimming cost V 3 bases and J 0 bases, with 17 bases left between them. Germline CDR1 reads SNHLY; CDR2 reads FYNNEI. CDR3 sequence: CASSDYGRGNMNTEAFF. The CDR3 region has the DNA TGTGCCAGCAGTGACTATGGCAGGGGCAATATGAACACTGAAGCTTTCTTT.

The chain uses TRBV7-3 and TRBJ2-7, with 9 positions matching TRBD1. The germline CDR1 and CDR2 sequences are SGHTA and FQGTGA. The CDR3 spans 16 residues. V shed 5 bases and J 7 bases; nucleotides not matched to a gene: 15. The CDR3 region is CASSPNPGQGTGEQYF. CDR3 nucleotide sequence: TGTGCCAGCAGCCCGAACCCGGGACAGGGTACGGGTGAGCAGTACTTC. Full variable domain (outside the CDR3, taken from reference TRBV7-3 and TRBJ2-7): GAGVSQTPSNKVTEKGKYVELRCDPISGHTALYWYRQSLGQGPEFLIYFQGTGAADDSGLPNDRFFAVRPEGSVSTLKIQRTERGDSAVYLCASSPNPGQGTGEQYFGPGTRLTVT.